This T cell receptor (beta chain) was recorded in a study of shared clonotypes between healthy human individuals. Deletions cut 5 bases from V and 2 bases from J, with 10 bases between. Germline V lookup: CDR1 MDHEN, CDR2 SYDVKM. The CDR3 covers 13 residues. The sample holds a few counts of this clone. Additional DNA sequences in this sample encode the identical CDR3. Produced via immunoSEQ multiplex PCR; TCRdb's table is partial and in-frame only. The data contain millions of clones, 85% to 95% of them singletons. This chain joins TRBV28 and TRBJ2-7; weak D call: TRBD1 (6 bases). This sequence was found in a man in his late teens or twenties in good health. Some clones in this sample may be carry-over from other donors' samples. Sample: naive CD4+ T cells from PBMCs. Subset here: CD45RA+ positively selected. CDR3 residues: CASSRTATYEQYF. CDR3 nucleotides: TGTGCCAGCAGTCGGACAGCCACCTACGAGCAGTACTTC.